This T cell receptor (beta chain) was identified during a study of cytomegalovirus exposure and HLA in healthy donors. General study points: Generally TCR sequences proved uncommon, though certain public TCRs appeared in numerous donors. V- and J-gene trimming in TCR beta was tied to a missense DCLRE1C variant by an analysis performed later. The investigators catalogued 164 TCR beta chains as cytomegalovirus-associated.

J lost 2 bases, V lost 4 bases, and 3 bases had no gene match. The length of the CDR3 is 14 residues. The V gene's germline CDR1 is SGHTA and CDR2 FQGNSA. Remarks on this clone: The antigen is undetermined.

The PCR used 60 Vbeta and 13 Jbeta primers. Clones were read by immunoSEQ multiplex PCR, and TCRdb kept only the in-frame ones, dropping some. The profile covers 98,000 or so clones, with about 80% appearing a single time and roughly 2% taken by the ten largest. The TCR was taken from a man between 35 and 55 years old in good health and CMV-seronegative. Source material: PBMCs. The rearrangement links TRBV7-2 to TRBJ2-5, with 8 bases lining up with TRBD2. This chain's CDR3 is CASSSQRGQETQYF. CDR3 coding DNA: TGTGCCAGCAGCTCTCAGCGGGGGCAAGAGACCCAGTACTTC. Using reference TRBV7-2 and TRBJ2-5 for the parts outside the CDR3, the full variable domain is GAGVSQSPSNKVTEKGKDVELRCDPISGHTALYWYRQSLGQGLEFLIYFQGNSAPDKSGLPSDRFSAERTGGSVSTLTIQRTQQEDSAVYLCASSSQRGQETQYFGPGTRLLVL.